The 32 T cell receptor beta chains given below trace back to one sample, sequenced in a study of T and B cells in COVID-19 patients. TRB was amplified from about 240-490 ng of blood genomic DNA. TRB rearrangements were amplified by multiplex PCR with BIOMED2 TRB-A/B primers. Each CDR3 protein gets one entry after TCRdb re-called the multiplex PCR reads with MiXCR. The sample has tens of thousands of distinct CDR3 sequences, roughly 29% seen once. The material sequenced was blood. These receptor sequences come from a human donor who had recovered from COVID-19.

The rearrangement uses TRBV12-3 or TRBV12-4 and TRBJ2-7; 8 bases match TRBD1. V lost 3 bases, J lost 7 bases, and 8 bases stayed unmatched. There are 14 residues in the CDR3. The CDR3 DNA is TGTGCCAGCAGTTTTAATACAGGGGGTGGTGAGCAGTACTTC. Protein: CASSFNTGGGEQYF.

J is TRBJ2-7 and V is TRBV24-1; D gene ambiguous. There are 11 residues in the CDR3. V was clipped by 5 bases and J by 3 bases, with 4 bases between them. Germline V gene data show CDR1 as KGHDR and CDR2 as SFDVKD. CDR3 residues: CATSGGYEQYF. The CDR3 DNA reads TGTGCCACCAGTGGAGGCTACGAGCAGTACTTC.

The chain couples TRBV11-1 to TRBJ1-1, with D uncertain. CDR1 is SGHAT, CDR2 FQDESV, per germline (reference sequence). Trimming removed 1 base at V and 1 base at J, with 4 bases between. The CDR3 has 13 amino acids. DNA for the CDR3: TGTGCCAGCAGCTTAGGGTGGAACACTGAAGCTTTCTTT. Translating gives CASSLGWNTEAFF.

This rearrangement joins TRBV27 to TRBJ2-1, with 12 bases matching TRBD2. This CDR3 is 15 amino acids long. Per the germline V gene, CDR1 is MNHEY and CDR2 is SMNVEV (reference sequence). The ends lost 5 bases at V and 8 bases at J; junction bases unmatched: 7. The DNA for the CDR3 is TGTGCCAGCAGTCCAGGGACTAGCGGGTGGGATGAGCAGTTCTTC. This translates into CASSPGTSGWDEQFF.

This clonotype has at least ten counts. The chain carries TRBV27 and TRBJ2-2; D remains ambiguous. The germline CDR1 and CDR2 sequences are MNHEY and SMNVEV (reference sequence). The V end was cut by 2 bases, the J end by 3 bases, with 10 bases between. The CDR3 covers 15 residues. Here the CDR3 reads CASSLRQSYTGELFF. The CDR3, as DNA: TGTGCCAGCAGTTTAAGACAATCTTACACCGGGGAGCTGTTTTTT.

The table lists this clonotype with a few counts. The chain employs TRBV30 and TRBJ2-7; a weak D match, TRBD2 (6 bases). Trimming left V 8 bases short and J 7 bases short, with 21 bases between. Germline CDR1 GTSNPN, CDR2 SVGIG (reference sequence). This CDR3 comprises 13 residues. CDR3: CAGRGASLLEQYF. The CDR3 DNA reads TGTGCCGGACGCGGGGCTTCTCTACTTGAGCAGTACTTC. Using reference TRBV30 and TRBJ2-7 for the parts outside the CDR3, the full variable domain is SQTIHQWPATLVQPVGSPLSLECTVEGTSNPNLYWYRQAAGRGLQLLFYSVGIGQISSEVPQNLSASRPQDRQFILSSKKLLLSDSGFYLCAGRGASLLEQYFGPGTRLTVT.

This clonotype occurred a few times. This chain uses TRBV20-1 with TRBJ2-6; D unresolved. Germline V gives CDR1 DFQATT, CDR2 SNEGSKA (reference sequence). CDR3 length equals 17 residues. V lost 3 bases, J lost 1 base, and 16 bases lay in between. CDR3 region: CSARVPPLQSGANVLTF. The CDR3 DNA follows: TGCAGTGCTAGGGTCCCTCCACTACAGTCTGGGGCCAACGTCCTGACTTTC.

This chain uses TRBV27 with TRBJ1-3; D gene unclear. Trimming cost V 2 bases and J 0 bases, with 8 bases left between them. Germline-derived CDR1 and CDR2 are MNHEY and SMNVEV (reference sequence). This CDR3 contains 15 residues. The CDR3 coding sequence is TGTGCCAGCAGTTTACGAGGAAGCTCTGGAAACACCATATATTTT. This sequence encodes CASSLRGSSGNTIYF.

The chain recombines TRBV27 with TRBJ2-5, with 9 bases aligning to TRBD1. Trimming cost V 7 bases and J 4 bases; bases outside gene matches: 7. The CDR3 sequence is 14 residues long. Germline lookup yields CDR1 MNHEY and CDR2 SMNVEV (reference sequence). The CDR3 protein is CASNKQGAGETQYF. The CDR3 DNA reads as TGTGCCAGCAATAAACAGGGGGCCGGAGAGACCCAGTACTTC.

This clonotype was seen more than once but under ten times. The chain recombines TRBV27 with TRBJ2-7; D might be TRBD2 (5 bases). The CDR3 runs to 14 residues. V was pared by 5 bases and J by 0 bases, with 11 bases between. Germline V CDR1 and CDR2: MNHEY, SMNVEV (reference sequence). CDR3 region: CASSPWTGSYEQYF. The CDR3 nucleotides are TGTGCCAGCAGTCCCTGGACTGGCTCCTACGAGCAGTACTTC.

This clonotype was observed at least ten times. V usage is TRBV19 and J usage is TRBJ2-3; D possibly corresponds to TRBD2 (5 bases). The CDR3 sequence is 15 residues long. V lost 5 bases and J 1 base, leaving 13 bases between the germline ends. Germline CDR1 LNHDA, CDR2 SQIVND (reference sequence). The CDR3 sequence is CASSVGRDRTDTQYF. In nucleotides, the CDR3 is TGTGCCAGTAGTGTAGGCCGGGATCGCACAGATACGCAGTATTTT.

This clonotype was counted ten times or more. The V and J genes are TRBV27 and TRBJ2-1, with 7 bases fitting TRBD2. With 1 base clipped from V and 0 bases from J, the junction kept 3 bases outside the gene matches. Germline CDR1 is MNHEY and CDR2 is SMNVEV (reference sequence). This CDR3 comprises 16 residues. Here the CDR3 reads CASSLYGGSSYNEQFF. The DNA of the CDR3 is TGTGCCAGCAGTTTATACGGCGGGAGCTCCTACAATGAGCAGTTCTTC.

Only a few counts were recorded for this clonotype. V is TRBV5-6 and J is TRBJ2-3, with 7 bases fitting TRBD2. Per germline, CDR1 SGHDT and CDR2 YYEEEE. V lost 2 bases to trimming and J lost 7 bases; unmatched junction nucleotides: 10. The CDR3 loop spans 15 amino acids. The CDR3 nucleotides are TGTGCCAGCAGCTTTGGGGGGGGGGATTCGAATACGCAGTATTTT. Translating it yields CASSFGGGDSNTQYF.

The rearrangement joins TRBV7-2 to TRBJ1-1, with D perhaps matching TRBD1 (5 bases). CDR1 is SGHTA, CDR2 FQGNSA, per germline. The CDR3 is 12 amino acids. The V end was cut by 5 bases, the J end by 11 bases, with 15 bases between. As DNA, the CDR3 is TGTGCCAGCAGCCCCGCGGGGCAGATTGCTTTCTTT. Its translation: CASSPAGQIAFF.

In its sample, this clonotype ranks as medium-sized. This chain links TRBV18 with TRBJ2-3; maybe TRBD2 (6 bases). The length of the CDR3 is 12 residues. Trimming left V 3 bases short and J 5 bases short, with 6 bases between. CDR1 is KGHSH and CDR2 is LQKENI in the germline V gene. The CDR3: CASSPGGDTQYF. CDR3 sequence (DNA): TGTGCCAGCTCACCGGGAGGAGATACGCAGTATTTT. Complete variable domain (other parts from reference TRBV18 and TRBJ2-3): NAGVMQNPRHLVRRRGQEARLRCSPMKGHSHVYWYRQLPEEGLKFMVYLQKENIIDESGMPKERFSAEFPKEGPSILRIQQVVRGDSAAYFCASSPGGDTQYFGPGTRLTVL.

The CDR3, as DNA: TGTGCCAGTAGCCCCCTAGACAGGGCCGGTGAGGAGCAGTACTTC. It translates to CASSPLDRAGEEQYF. This chain uses TRBV19 with TRBJ2-7; 7 bases match TRBD1. Germline V gives CDR1 LNHDA, CDR2 SQIVND (reference sequence). V gave up 6 bases and J gave up 7 bases; unmatched junction bases: 15. The CDR3 loop spans 15 amino acids.

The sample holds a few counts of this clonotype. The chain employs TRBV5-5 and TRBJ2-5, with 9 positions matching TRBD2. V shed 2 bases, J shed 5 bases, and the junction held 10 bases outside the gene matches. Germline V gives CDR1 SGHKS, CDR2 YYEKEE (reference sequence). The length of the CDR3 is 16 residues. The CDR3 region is CASSFWPSGEGETQYF. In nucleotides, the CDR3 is TGTGCCAGCAGCTTTTGGCCTAGCGGGGAGGGGGAGACCCAGTACTTC.

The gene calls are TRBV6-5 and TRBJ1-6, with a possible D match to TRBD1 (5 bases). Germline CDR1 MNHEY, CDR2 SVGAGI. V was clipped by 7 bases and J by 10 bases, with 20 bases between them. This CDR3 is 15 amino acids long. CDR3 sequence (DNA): TGTGCCAGCACCCGAGCGGGGGGGGGAGAATCACCCCTCCACTTT. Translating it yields CASTRAGGGESPLHF.

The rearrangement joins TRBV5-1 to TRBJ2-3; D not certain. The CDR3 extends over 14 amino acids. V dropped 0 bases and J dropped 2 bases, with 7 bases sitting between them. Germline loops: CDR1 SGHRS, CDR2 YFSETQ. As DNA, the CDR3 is TGCGCCAGCAGCTTGGTGTTGAACACAGATACGCAGTATTTT. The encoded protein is CASSLVLNTDTQYF.

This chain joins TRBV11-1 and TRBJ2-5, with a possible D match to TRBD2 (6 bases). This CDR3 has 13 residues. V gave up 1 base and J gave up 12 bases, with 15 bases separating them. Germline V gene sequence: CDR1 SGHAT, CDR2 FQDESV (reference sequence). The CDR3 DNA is TGTGCCAGCAGCTTAGATCTAAGTGGAGGGAAGTACTTC. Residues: CASSLDLSGGKYF.

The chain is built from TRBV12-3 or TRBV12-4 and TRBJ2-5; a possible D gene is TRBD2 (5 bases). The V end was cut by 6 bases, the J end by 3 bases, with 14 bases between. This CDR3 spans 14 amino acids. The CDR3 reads CASSPSSYKETQYF. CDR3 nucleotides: TGTGCCAGCAGCCCTTCTAGCTATAAAGAGACCCAGTACTTC.

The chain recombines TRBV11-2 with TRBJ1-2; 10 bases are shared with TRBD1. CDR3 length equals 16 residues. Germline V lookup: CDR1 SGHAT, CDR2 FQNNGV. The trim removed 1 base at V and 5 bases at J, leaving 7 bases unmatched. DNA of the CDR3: TGTGCCAGCAGCTTAGTAGAGGGACAGGGGTCGTATGGCTACACCTTC. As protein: CASSLVEGQGSYGYTF.

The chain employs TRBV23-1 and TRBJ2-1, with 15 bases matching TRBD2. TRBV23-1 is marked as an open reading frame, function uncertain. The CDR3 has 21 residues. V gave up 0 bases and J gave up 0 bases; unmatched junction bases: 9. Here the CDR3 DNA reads TGCGCCAGCAGTCAATCGCCCAACGGGACTAGCGGGGGGAGCTCCTACAATGAGCAGTTCTTC. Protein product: CASSQSPNGTSGGSSYNEQFF.

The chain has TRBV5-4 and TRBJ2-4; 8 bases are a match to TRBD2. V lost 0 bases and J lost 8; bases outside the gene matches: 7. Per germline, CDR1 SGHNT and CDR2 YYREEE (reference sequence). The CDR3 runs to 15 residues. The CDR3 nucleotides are TGTGCCAGCAGCTTGGAACAGAGCGGGAGTGACATTCAGTACTTC. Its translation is CASSLEQSGSDIQYF.

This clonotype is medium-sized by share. CDR3 sequence: CSAGAPGYTF. In DNA form, the CDR3 reads TGCAGCGCGGGGGCCCCTGGCTACACCTTC. V usage is TRBV29-1 and J usage is TRBJ1-2, with a tentative D call TRBD1 (6 bases). Germline V gene lookup returns CDR1 SQVTM and CDR2 ANQGSEA. Trimming took 7 bases from V and 7 from J, leaving 10 bases between them. The CDR3 is made up of 10 amino acids.

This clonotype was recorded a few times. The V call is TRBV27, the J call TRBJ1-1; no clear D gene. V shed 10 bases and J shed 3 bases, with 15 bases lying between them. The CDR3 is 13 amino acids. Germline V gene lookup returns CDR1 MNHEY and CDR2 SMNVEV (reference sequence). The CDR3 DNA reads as TGTGCCACCGGATTTTCGGGTCACACTGAAGCTTTCTTT. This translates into CATGFSGHTEAFF.

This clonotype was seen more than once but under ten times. The CDR3 loop is CASSPSQETQYF. CDR3 sequence (DNA): TGTGCCAGCAGCCCTTCCCAAGAGACCCAGTACTTC. The rearrangement uses TRBV5-6 and TRBJ2-5; D not resolved. The CDR3 covers 12 residues. The germline V gene has CDR1 SGHDT and CDR2 YYEEEE. The V gene lost 4 bases and the J gene lost 1 base, with 5 bases spanning the gap. The full variable domain, with the rest looked up from reference TRBV5-6 and TRBJ2-5, is DAGVTQSPTHLIKTRGQQVTLRCSPKSGHDTVSWYQQALGQGPQFIFQYYEEEERQRGNFPDRFSGHQFPNYSSELNVNALLLGDSALYLCASSPSQETQYFGPGTRLLVL.

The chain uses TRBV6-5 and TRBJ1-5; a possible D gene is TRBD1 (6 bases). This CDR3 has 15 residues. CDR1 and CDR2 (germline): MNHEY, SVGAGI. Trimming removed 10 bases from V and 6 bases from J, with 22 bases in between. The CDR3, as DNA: TGTGCCACAGGGGTAAGGTCAGGGGCTGCTCAGCCCCAGCATTTT. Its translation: CATGVRSGAAQPQHF.

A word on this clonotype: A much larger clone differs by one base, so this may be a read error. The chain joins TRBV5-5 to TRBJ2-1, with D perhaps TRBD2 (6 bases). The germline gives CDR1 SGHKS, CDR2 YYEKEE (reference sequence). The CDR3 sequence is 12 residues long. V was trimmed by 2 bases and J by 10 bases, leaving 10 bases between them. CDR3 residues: CASSFAEGEQFF. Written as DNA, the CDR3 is TGTGCCAGCAGCTTCGCGGAGGGCGAGCAGTTCTTC. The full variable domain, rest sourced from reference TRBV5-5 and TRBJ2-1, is DAGVTQSPTHLIKTRGQQVTLRCSPISGHKSVSWYQQVLGQGPQFIFQYYEKEERGRGNFPDRFSARQFPNYSSELNVNALLLGDSALYLCASSFAEGEQFFGPGTRLTVL.

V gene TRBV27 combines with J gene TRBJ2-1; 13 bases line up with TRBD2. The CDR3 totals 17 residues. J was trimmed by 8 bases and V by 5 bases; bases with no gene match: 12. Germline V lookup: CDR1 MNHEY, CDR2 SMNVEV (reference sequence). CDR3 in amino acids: CASSRSTGTSGNYEQFF. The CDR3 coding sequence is TGTGCCAGCAGTCGTTCGACCGGGACTAGCGGGAACTATGAGCAGTTCTTC.

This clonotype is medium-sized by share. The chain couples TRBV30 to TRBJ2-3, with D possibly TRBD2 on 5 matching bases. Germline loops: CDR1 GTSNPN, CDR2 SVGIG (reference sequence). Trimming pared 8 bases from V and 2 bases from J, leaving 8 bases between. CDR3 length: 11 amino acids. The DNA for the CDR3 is TGTGCCGAGGGATACACAGATACGCAGTATTTT. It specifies CAEGYTDTQYF.

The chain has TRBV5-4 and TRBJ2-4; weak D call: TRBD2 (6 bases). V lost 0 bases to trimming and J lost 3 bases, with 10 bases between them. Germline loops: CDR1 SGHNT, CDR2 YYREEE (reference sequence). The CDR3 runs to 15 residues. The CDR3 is CASSLGRGGKNIQYF. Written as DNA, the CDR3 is TGTGCCAGCAGCTTGGGGCGGGGTGGCAAAAACATTCAGTACTTC.